This passage covers 3 T cell receptor beta chains from one sample sequenced in a study of cytomegalovirus exposure and HLA in healthy donors. The PCR employed 60 Vbeta primers together with 13 Jbeta primers. Using immunoSEQ multiplex PCR, the repertoire was profiled, and TCRdb retains in-frame clones only, with some absent. Here the sample spans approximately 39,000 clones, approximately 74% being singletons. Material for sequencing was PBMCs. The source is a man aged 25 to 45 in good health and CMV-seronegative.

This clone was counted once. The chain combines TRBV6-1 with TRBJ2-1; D is perhaps TRBD2 (5 bases). The CDR3 is 12 residues long. The germline V gene encodes CDR1 MNHNS and CDR2 SASEGT. V lost 6 bases, J lost 10 bases, and 13 bases lay in between. The CDR3 sequence is CASRGEATEQFF. CDR3 DNA: TGTGCCAGCAGGGGAGAAGCTACCGAGCAGTTCTTC.

The gene calls are TRBV6-5 and TRBJ1-5; 7 nucleotides align to TRBD1. Germline values: CDR1 MNHEY, CDR2 SVGAGI. V shed 6 bases and J 3 bases; nucleotides not matched to a gene: 5. This CDR3 spans 14 amino acids. CDR3 residues: CASRPTGFNQPQHF. The CDR3 bases are TGTGCCAGCAGGCCGACAGGGTTCAATCAGCCCCAGCATTTT.

The DNA for the CDR3 is TGTGCCAGCAGCTTCTCATCGAGATACGCTGAGCAGTTCTTC. Its protein is CASSFSSRYAEQFF. The chain employs TRBV7-8 and TRBJ2-1, with D unresolved. V shed 3 bases and J shed 9 bases, with 15 bases lying between them. The germline V gene has CDR1 SGHVS and CDR2 FQNEAQ. The CDR3 has 14 amino acids.